Below are 29 T cell receptor beta chains sequenced from a single sample in a study of radiation and T cells in renal cell carcinoma (dated by TCRdb to the early 2020s). The sample's time point label, decoded: baseline pretreatment blood. The meaning of the sample's treatment or condition label: 15 Gy SBRT to primary tumor, nephrectomy 4 weeks later. The library was prepared using the immunoSEQ multiplex PCR assay. TCRdb carries this immuneACCESS record with in-frame sequences only. Its versions omit some clonotypes, under half of them owing to an unresolved V gene in the studies checked, with the rest unexplained. Across this sample there are some 150,000 clones, with around four fifths seen only once. Of the sample, roughly 25% falls within the top ten clones. Sequencing used blood, obtained from a patient whose treatment included radiotherapy and nephrectomy. The receptors stem from a woman aged 45-65 years with renal cell carcinoma.

This chain uses TRBV7-2 with TRBJ1-4; D not certain. V lost 6 bases and J 0 bases, leaving 11 bases between the germline ends. Germline-derived CDR1 and CDR2 are SGHTA and FQGNSA. The CDR3 contains 15 residues. CDR3 DNA: TGTGCCAGCAGGAGTAGCATGGCAACTAATGAAAAACTGTTTTTT. Encoded protein: CASRSSMATNEKLFF.

V usage is TRBV19 and J usage is TRBJ1-1; D not certain. Trimming left V 2 bases short and J 3 bases short, with 13 bases between. There are 15 residues in the CDR3. CDR1 and CDR2 from the germline V gene are LNHDA and SQIVND (reference sequence). The CDR3 spells CASSIQASGDTEAFF. CDR3 nucleotides: TGTGCCAGTAGTATACAGGCGTCCGGTGACACTGAAGCTTTCTTT.

The chain combines TRBV9 with TRBJ1-5; 8 nucleotides agree with TRBD1. Germline values: CDR1 SGDLS, CDR2 YYNGEE. The V gene end was trimmed by 4 bases and the J gene end by 4 bases; junction bases not matched to a gene: 7. This CDR3 contains 15 residues. CDR3 residues: CASSPGQGLNQPQHF. In DNA form, the CDR3 reads TGTGCCAGCAGCCCCGGACAGGGTCTTAATCAGCCCCAGCATTTT.

The chain is built from TRBV6-1 and TRBJ2-6; D uncertain. Trimming cost V 0 bases and J 0 bases, with 3 bases left between them. The CDR3 loop spans 15 amino acids. Germline-derived CDR1 and CDR2 are MNHNS and SASEGT. CDR3 protein: CASSEAVSGANVLTF. In DNA, the CDR3 is TGTGCCAGCAGTGAAGCGGTCTCTGGGGCCAACGTCCTGACTTTC.

The chain uses TRBV4-3 and TRBJ1-3; D remains unclear. Germline V CDR1 and CDR2: LGHNA, YSLEER. CDR3 size: 15 residues. V lost 4 bases to trimming and J lost 0 bases, with 10 bases between them. The DNA of the CDR3 is TGCGCCAGCAGCCCAAGCACAAACTCTGGAAACACCATATATTTT. Translating gives CASSPSTNSGNTIYF.

The chain joins TRBV27 to TRBJ2-7; 10 bases are shared with TRBD2. Germline V lookup: CDR1 MNHEY, CDR2 SMNVEV (reference sequence). The length of the CDR3 is 17 residues. V shed 4 bases, J shed 6 bases, and the junction held 15 bases outside the gene matches. In nucleotides, the CDR3 is TGTGCCAGCAGTTCGAACACCGGGACTAGCGAGGTACTCGAGCAGTACTTC. As protein: CASSSNTGTSEVLEQYF.

The chain employs TRBV5-4 and TRBJ1-6, with D possibly matching TRBD1 (6 bases). The V end was cut by 4 bases, the J end by 0 bases, with 11 bases between. This CDR3 region has 16 residues. CDR1 and CDR2 from the germline V gene are SGHNT and YYREEE (reference sequence). This CDR3 reads CASSLMDSSYNSPLHF. CDR3 bases: TGTGCCAGCAGCCTTATGGACAGCTCCTATAATTCACCCCTCCACTTT.

The table lists this clone with a count of one. V is TRBV7-9 and J is TRBJ2-1; no reliable D call. With 5 bases removed from V and 4 bases from J, the gap between germline ends came to 9 bases. The germline CDR1 and CDR2 sequences are SEHNR and FQNEAQ (reference sequence). The CDR3 totals 13 residues. CDR3 sequence reads: CASSRADYNEQFF. In DNA form, the CDR3 reads TGTGCCAGCAGCCGGGCAGATTACAATGAGCAGTTCTTC.

This chain uses TRBV9 with TRBJ2-7, with 8 bases fitting TRBD2. Trimming at V came to 4 bases and at J to 3 bases, leaving 6 bases not matched to a gene. Germline V CDR1 and CDR2: SGDLS, YYNGEE. This CDR3 has 14 amino acids. The CDR3 DNA follows: TGTGCCAGCAGCCCGGGCGGGGGGTTCTACGAGCAGTACTTC. Its protein product is CASSPGGGFYEQYF.

The chain is built from TRBV6-5 and TRBJ2-7; 7 bases align to TRBD2. V dropped 1 base and J dropped 5; count of bases not matched to a gene: 8. CDR1 and CDR2 (germline): MNHEY, SVGAGI. The CDR3 contains 15 residues. This chain's CDR3 is CASSYFPRELNEQYF. The CDR3 region has the DNA TGTGCCAGCAGTTACTTCCCGCGGGAGCTCAACGAGCAGTACTTC.

The chain uses TRBV6-5 and TRBJ1-3; D ambiguous. CDR1 MNHEY and CDR2 SVGAGI come from the germline V gene. The length of the CDR3 is 15 residues. V was clipped by 4 bases and J by 2 bases, with 12 bases between them. CDR3 in DNA: TGTGCCAGCAGTTCCTACTTCAGTCCTGGAAACACCATATATTTT. It encodes CASSSYFSPGNTIYF.

The V call is TRBV15, the J call TRBJ2-7; 7 nucleotides agree with TRBD1. The CDR3 has 14 amino acids. Germline V gene data show CDR1 as LNHNV and CDR2 as YYDKDF (reference sequence). Trimming removed 0 bases from V and 5 bases from J; junction bases left unmatched: 4. This CDR3 is CATSRDYRGHEQYF. In DNA, the CDR3 is TGTGCCACCAGCAGAGATTACAGGGGCCACGAGCAGTACTTC.

The chain employs TRBV7-9 and TRBJ1-4; perhaps TRBD1 as D (5 bases). V lost 4 bases and J 8 bases, leaving 17 bases between the germline ends. The CDR3 runs 15 residues. CDR1 and CDR2 from the germline V gene are SEHNR and FQNEAQ (reference sequence). CDR3 DNA: TGTGCCAGCAGCTCCCGGGACGGGCTGCGGGAAAAACTGTTTTTT. It is translated as CASSSRDGLREKLFF. The full variable domain, rest sourced from reference TRBV7-9 and TRBJ1-4, is DTGVSQNPRHKITKRGQNVTFRCDPISEHNRLYWYRQTLGQGPEFLTYFQNEAQLEKSRLLSDRFSAERPKGSFSTLEIQRTEQGDSAMYLCASSSRDGLREKLFFGSGTQLSVL.

This clone has a single count. This chain connects TRBV7-8 to TRBJ1-5; D possibly corresponds to TRBD1 (6 bases). Trimming took off 2 bases at V and 4 bases at J, with 18 bases between the two ends. From germline, CDR1 is SGHVS and CDR2 FQNEAQ. The CDR3 loop spans 17 amino acids. The CDR3 loop reads CASSLWGRGSGNQPQHF. CDR3 in DNA: TGTGCCAGCAGCTTATGGGGGCGGGGAAGCGGGAATCAGCCCCAGCATTTT.

The chain carries TRBV13 and TRBJ2-7, with 9 bases lining up with TRBD1. The CDR3 loop spans 16 amino acids. J was trimmed by 6 bases and V by 5 bases; bases with no gene match: 14. Germline CDR1 reads PRHDT; CDR2 reads FYEKMQ (reference sequence). The CDR3 DNA reads TGTGCCAGCAGCCCCTCCCAGGACAGGGGTTTTTCCGAGCAGTACTTC. It specifies CASSPSQDRGFSEQYF.

This sequence joins TRBV7-8 and TRBJ2-1, with 9 bases matching TRBD1. The CDR3 runs 16 residues. Germline values: CDR1 SGHVS, CDR2 FQNEAQ. Unmatched junction bases numbered 12, after V lost 5 bases and J lost 7 bases. CDR3 sequence: CASSNLQGAGFNEQFF. CDR3 DNA sequence: TGTGCCAGCAGCAATTTACAGGGGGCAGGTTTTAATGAGCAGTTCTTC. Drawing the rest from reference TRBV7-8 and TRBJ2-1, the complete variable domain is GAGVSQSPRYKVAKRGQDVALRCDPISGHVSLFWYQQALGQGPEFLTYFQNEAQLDKSGLPSDRFFAERPEGSVSTLKIQRTQQEDSAVYLCASSNLQGAGFNEQFFGPGTRLTVL.

The chain links TRBV10-3 to TRBJ2-1; 9 bases line up with TRBD1. Germline assignment: CDR1 ENHRY and CDR2 SYGVKD. J gave up 0 bases and V 0 bases, and 0 bases lay outside the gene matches. This CDR3 comprises 16 residues. Written as DNA, the CDR3 is TGTGCCATCAGTGAGTCGACAGGGGGCTCCTACAATGAGCAGTTCTTC. Translation: CAISESTGGSYNEQFF.

CDR3 DNA sequence: TGTGCCAGCAGCGCGACGGGACAGTTCAATCAGCCCCAGCATTTT. This translates into CASSATGQFNQPQHF. V is TRBV7-2 and J is TRBJ1-5, with 7 bases matching TRBD1. The J segment lost 3 bases and the V segment lost 5 bases, leaving 7 bases of the junction unmatched. The CDR3 contains 15 residues. The germline V gene has CDR1 SGHTA and CDR2 FQGNSA. Based on the CDR3 plus reference TRBV7-2 and TRBJ1-5, the full variable domain is GAGVSQSPSNKVTEKGKDVELRCDPISGHTALYWYRQSLGQGLEFLIYFQGNSAPDKSGLPSDRFSAERTGGSVSTLTIQRTQQEDSAVYLCASSATGQFNQPQHFGDGTRLSIL.

In this sample, this clone turned up once. CDR3 sequence (DNA): TGTGCCAGCAGTGAAGACAGACAGTATGGCTACACCTTC. This translates into CASSEDRQYGYTF. The chain employs TRBV2 and TRBJ1-2; weak D call: TRBD1 (5 bases). This CDR3 contains 13 residues. V was shortened by 1 base and J by 5 bases, with 8 bases between the two germline ends. Per the germline V gene, CDR1 is SNHLY and CDR2 is FYNNEI. The full variable domain, with the rest looked up from reference TRBV2 and TRBJ1-2, is EPEVTQTPSHQVTQMGQEVILRCVPISNHLYFYWYRQILGQKVEFLVSFYNNEISEKSEIFDDQFSVERPDGSNFTLKIRSTKLEDSAMYFCASSEDRQYGYTFGSGTRLTVV.

This sequence joins TRBV4-3 and TRBJ2-7, with 15 bases that match TRBD2. Germline trimming cut 4 bases from V and 4 bases from J; bases unmatched to any gene: 5. The CDR3 loop spans 16 amino acids. Germline V gene lookup returns CDR1 LGHNA and CDR2 YSLEER. CDR3 sequence: CASSLTGTSGGYEQYF. The CDR3 bases are TGCGCCAGCAGCCTTACCGGGACTAGCGGGGGGTACGAGCAGTACTTC.

This chain links TRBV2 with TRBJ2-4; 14 nucleotides agree with TRBD2. CDR1 and CDR2 (germline): SNHLY, FYNNEI. The CDR3 length is 15 residues. Trimming removed 8 bases from V and 9 bases from J; junction bases left unmatched: 9. The CDR3 region has the DNA TGTGCCAGCCTTCGCGGGACTAGCGGGAGCAGCATTCAGTACTTC. Translating it yields CASLRGTSGSSIQYF.

The rearrangement joins TRBV4-3 to TRBJ2-7; perhaps TRBD1 as D (6 bases). The germline V gene has CDR1 LGHNA and CDR2 YSLEER. The germline V and J ends were trimmed by 3 bases and 6 bases, with 12 bases remaining between them. The CDR3 is made up of 13 amino acids. The chain's CDR3 is CASSHSGTTEQYF. Written as DNA, the CDR3 is TGCGCCAGCAGCCATTCCGGGACAACCGAGCAGTACTTC.

This chain uses TRBV28 with TRBJ2-3; 8 bases line up with TRBD2. Germline V gene data show CDR1 as MDHEN and CDR2 as SYDVKM. This CDR3 spans 16 amino acids. The V and J ends lost 5 bases and 4 bases, in that order; junction bases with no gene match: 11. The CDR3: CASSPTGGAGADTQYF. In DNA, the CDR3 is TGTGCCAGCAGTCCCACTGGGGGAGCGGGGGCAGATACGCAGTATTTT. Based on the CDR3 plus reference TRBV28 and TRBJ2-3, the full variable domain is DVKVTQSSRYLVKRTGEKVFLECVQDMDHENMFWYRQDPGLGLRLIYFSYDVKMKEKGDIPEGYSVSREKKERFSLILESASTNQTSMYLCASSPTGGAGADTQYFGPGTRLTVL.

The rearrangement uses TRBV7-8 and TRBJ2-5; D is possibly TRBD1 (5 bases). Germline CDR1 is SGHVS and CDR2 is FQNEAQ. The CDR3 contains 14 residues. V dropped 0 bases and J dropped 3 bases, with 8 bases sitting between them. CDR3 loop: CASSLASTEETQYF. The CDR3 DNA sequence: TGTGCCAGCAGCTTAGCCTCGACAGAAGAGACCCAGTACTTC.

V and J are TRBV28 and TRBJ2-2; a weak D match, TRBD2 (6 bases). Trimming shortened V by 6 bases and J by 0 bases, and 14 bases separated the two germline ends. CDR3 length: 16 amino acids. The germline V gene encodes CDR1 MDHEN and CDR2 SYDVKM. CDR3 region: CASSLAESANTGELFF. The CDR3 DNA reads as TGTGCCAGCAGCTTAGCGGAATCCGCGAACACCGGGGAGCTGTTTTTT.

This clone has a single count. This CDR3 is CASSLSGRSNYGYTF. CDR3 DNA: TGCGCCAGCAGCTTGTCAGGGCGAAGTAACTATGGCTACACCTTC. This rearrangement joins TRBV5-1 to TRBJ1-2; tentative D call: TRBD1 (5 bases). The CDR3 extends over 15 amino acids. Germline V CDR1 and CDR2: SGHRS, YFSETQ. The germline V and J ends were trimmed by 1 base and 1 base, with 11 bases remaining between them.

J is TRBJ1-4 and V is TRBV9; a possible D gene is TRBD1 (5 bases). Germline V gives CDR1 SGDLS, CDR2 YYNGEE. There are 15 residues in the CDR3. The V end was cut by 0 bases, the J end by 6 bases, with 12 bases between. The CDR3 region is CASSVVSQGDEKLFF. CDR3 nucleotide sequence: TGTGCCAGCAGCGTAGTAAGCCAGGGAGATGAAAAACTGTTTTTT.

The V and J genes are TRBV5-1 and TRBJ2-1, with 10 bases aligning to TRBD2. J lost 7 bases, V lost 6 bases, and 13 bases had no gene match. This CDR3 is 16 amino acids long. Germline V gene lookup returns CDR1 SGHRS and CDR2 YFSETQ. CDR3 region: CASMYTLAGAGNEQFF. The CDR3, as DNA: TGCGCCAGCATGTATACGCTAGCGGGAGCGGGGAATGAGCAGTTCTTC. The variable domain in full, completed from reference TRBV5-1 and TRBJ2-1, reads KAGVTQTPRYLIKTRGQQVTLSCSPISGHRSVSWYQQTPGQGLQFLFEYFSETQRNKGNFPGRFSGRQFSNSRSEMNVSTLELGDSALYLCASMYTLAGAGNEQFFGPGTRLTVL.

The chain employs TRBV4-3 and TRBJ1-5, with 10 bases lining up with TRBD1. This CDR3 spans 17 amino acids. Looked up from germline, CDR1 is LGHNA and CDR2 is YSLEER. V lost 0 bases, J lost 6 bases, and 8 bases stayed unmatched. The CDR3 sequence: CASSQDPADRGSQPQHF. The CDR3 DNA reads TGCGCCAGCAGCCAAGATCCGGCGGACAGGGGGAGTCAGCCCCAGCATTTT.